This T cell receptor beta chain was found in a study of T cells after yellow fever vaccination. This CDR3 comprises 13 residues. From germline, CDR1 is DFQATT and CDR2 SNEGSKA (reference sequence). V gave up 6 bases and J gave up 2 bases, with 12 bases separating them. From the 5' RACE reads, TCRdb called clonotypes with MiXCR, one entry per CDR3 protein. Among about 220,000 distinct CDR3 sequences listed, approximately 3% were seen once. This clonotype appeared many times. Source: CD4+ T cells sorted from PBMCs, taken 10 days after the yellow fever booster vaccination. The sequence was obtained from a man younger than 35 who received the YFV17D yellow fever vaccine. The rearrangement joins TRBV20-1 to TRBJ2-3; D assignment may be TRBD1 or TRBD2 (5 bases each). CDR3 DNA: TGCAGTGCCCCGGGACCCTACACAGATACGCAGTATTTT. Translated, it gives CSAPGPYTDTQYF.